This entry features one T cell receptor beta chain sequence. Antigen specificity is unknown. This sample is part of a study of cytomegalovirus exposure and HLA in healthy donors. PCR involved 60 Vbeta and 13 Jbeta primers. The data were produced by immunoSEQ multiplex PCR, yet TCRdb's version contains in-frame clones alone and is incomplete. Recorded for this sample: tens of thousands of clones. The V end was cut by 9 bases, the J end by 3 bases, with 18 bases between. Germline V gives CDR1 MDHEN, CDR2 SYDVKM. The CDR3 runs 14 residues. Study findings and constraints: Reportedly, TCR beta sequences accurately predicted HLA-A and HLA-B alleles in most subjects. A prior analysis recorded that most TCR beta V segments were productive about 87% or about 30% of the time.

The receptor was derived from a human donor in good health. The chain links TRBV28 to TRBJ2-7, with TRBD2 as a possible D gene (7 bases). The sequenced sample consisted of PBMCs. The CDR3 sequence: CASRIPGGGYEQYF. Written as DNA, the CDR3 is TGTGCCAGTAGGATTCCGGGGGGCGGCTACGAGCAGTACTTC.